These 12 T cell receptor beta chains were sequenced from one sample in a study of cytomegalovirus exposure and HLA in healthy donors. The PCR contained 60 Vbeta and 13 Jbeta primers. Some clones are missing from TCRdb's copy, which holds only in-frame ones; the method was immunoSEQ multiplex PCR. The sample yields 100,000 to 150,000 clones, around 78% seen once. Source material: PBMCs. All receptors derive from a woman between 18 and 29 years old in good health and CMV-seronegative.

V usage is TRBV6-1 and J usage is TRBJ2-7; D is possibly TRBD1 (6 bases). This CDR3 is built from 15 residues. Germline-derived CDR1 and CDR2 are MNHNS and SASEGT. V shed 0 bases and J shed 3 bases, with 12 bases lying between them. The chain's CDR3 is CASSEASGTIYEQYF. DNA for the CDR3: TGTGCCAGCAGTGAAGCGTCAGGGACAATCTACGAGCAGTACTTC.

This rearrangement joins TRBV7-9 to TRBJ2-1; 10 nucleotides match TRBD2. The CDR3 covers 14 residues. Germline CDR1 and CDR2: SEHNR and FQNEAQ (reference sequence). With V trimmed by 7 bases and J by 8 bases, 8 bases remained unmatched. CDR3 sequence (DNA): TGTGCCAGCACCCCTAGCGGGAGTATCTATGAGCAGTTCTTC. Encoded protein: CASTPSGSIYEQFF.

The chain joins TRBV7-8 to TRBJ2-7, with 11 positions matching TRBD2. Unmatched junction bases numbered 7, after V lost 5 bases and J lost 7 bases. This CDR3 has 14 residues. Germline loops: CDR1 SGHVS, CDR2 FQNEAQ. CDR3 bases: TGTGCCAGCAGCCCCTTAGCGGGAGGGCGAGAGCAGTACTTC. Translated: CASSPLAGGREQYF.

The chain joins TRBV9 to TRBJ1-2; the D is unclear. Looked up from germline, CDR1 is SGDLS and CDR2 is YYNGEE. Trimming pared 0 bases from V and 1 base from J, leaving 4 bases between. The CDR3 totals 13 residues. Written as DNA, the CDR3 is TGTGCCAGCAGCGTAGCAGTTAACTATGGCTACACCTTC. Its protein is CASSVAVNYGYTF.

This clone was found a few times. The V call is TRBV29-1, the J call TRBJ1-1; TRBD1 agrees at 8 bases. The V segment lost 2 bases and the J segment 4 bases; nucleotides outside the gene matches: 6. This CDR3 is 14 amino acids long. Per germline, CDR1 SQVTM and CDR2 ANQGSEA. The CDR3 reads CSVEQGASFTEAFF. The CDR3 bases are TGCAGCGTTGAACAGGGGGCTAGCTTCACTGAAGCTTTCTTT.

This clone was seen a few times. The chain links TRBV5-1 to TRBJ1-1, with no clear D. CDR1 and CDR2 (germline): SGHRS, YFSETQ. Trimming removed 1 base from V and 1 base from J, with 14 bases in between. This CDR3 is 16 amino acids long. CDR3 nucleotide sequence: TGCGCCAGCAGCTTGTATACGCGGGGTCCGAACACTGAAGCTTTCTTT. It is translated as CASSLYTRGPNTEAFF.

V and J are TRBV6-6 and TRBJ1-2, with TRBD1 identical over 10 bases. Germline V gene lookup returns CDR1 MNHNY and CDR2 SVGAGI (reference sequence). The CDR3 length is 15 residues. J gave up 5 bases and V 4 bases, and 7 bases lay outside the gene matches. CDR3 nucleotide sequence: TGTGCCAGCAGTTTATTCGGGGGACAGGGGTATGGCTACACCTTC. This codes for CASSLFGGQGYGYTF.

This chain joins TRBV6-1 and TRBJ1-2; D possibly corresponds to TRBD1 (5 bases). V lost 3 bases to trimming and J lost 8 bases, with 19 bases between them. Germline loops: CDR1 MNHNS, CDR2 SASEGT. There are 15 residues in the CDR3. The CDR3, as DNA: TGTGCCAGCAGTGATCAATCAACCGGGGGTAAGGGCTACACCTTC. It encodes CASSDQSTGGKGYTF.

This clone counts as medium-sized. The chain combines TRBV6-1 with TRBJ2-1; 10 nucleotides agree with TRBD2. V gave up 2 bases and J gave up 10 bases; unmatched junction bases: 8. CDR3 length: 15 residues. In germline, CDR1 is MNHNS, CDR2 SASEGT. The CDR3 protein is CASSERASGSGEQFF. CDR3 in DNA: TGTGCCAGCAGTGAAAGGGCTAGCGGGAGTGGCGAGCAGTTCTTC.

The CDR3 bases are TGCGCCAGCAGCTTTAGAGGAGGGGGGGCCCAGGAACTGTTTTTT. Amino acids: CASSFRGGGAQELFF. The V call is TRBV5-1, the J call TRBJ1-4; D possibly corresponds to TRBD1 (6 bases). V was pared by 2 bases and J by 12 bases, with 20 bases between. Germline-derived CDR1 and CDR2 are SGHRS and YFSETQ. The CDR3 covers 15 residues.

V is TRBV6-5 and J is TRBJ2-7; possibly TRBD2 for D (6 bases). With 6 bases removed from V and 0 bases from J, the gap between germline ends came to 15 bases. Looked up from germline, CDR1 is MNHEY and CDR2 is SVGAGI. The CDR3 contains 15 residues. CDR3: CASRATSAVSYEQYF. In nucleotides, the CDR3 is TGTGCCAGCAGAGCGACTAGTGCGGTCTCCTACGAGCAGTACTTC.

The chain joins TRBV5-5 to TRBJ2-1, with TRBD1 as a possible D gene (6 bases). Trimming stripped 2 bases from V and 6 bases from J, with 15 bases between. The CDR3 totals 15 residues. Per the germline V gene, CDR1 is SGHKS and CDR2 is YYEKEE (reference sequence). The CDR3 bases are TGTGCCAGCAGCTTTCAGGGAGCCAGGGGCAATGAGCAGTTCTTC. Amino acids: CASSFQGARGNEQFF.